One and the same sample provided the 27 T cell receptor beta chains below, sequenced in a study of OX40 agonist ivuxolimab in advanced cancers. Profiling relied on immunoSEQ multiplex PCR, and the TCRdb table lists in-frame clones only, not all of them. The sample records 65,000 to 85,000 clones, more than 80% being singletons. Sequenced here: CD4+ or CD8+ T cells sorted from blood, sampled in a trial of the OX40 agonist ivuxolimab. The receptors stem from an adult with an advanced solid tumor such as melanoma, head and neck, liver or kidney cancer.

V usage is TRBV5-1 and J usage is TRBJ2-2; TRBD1 might be the D (7 bases). The CDR3 extends over 16 amino acids. V lost 2 bases to trimming and J lost 4 bases, with 15 bases between them. Germline V CDR1 and CDR2: SGHRS, YFSETQ. The CDR3 bases are TGCGCCAGCAGCTTATCCCGACAGGGAGGCACCGGGGAGCTGTTTTTT. It codes for CASSLSRQGGTGELFF.

CDR3 region: CASSFTSTGTPYGYTF. In DNA form, the CDR3 reads TGTGCCAGCAGCTTCACTTCGACAGGGACCCCCTATGGCTACACCTTC. The V call is TRBV11-2, the J call TRBJ1-2; 7 bases map to TRBD1. Germline-derived CDR1 and CDR2 are SGHAT and FQNNGV. The CDR3 runs to 16 residues. V shed 3 bases, J shed 4 bases, and the junction held 11 bases outside the gene matches.

The chain uses TRBV19 and TRBJ1-1; 9 bases line up with TRBD1. The germline CDR1 and CDR2 sequences are LNHDA and SQIVND (reference sequence). The CDR3 contains 15 residues. V was pared by 5 bases and J by 4 bases, with 8 bases of the junction left unmatched. CDR3 sequence: CASSEGQGPRTEAFF. CDR3 DNA: TGTGCCAGTAGTGAAGGACAGGGGCCTCGCACTGAAGCTTTCTTT. Together with reference TRBV19 and TRBJ1-1, the CDR3 gives the full variable domain: DGGITQSPKYLFRKEGQNVTLSCEQNLNHDAMYWYRQDPGQGLRLIYYSQIVNDFQKGDIAEGYSVSREKKESFPLTVTSAQKNPTAFYLCASSEGQGPRTEAFFGQGTRLTVV.

The genes are TRBV7-8 and TRBJ1-5; 9 nucleotides agree with TRBD1. V dropped 6 bases and J dropped 5; count of bases not matched to a gene: 2. CDR3 size: 13 residues. CDR1 is SGHVS and CDR2 is FQNEAQ in the germline V gene. The CDR3: CASRGQGDQPQHF. CDR3 DNA: TGTGCCAGCAGGGGACAGGGCGATCAGCCCCAGCATTTT.

V and J are TRBV7-3 and TRBJ2-1; a weak D match, TRBD2 (6 bases). This CDR3 comprises 14 residues. Germline CDR1 reads SGHTA; CDR2 reads FQGTGA. V gave up 5 bases and J gave up 3 bases, with 11 bases separating them. The CDR3: CASSPRGSYNEQFF. CDR3 in DNA: TGTGCCAGCAGCCCGCGGGGTAGCTACAATGAGCAGTTCTTC.

In this sample, this clone turned up a few times. The chain recombines TRBV5-5 with TRBJ2-7; 8 nucleotides line up with TRBD1. Trimming removed 0 bases from V and 3 bases from J; junction bases left unmatched: 8. Per germline, CDR1 SGHKS and CDR2 YYEKEE (reference sequence). The CDR3 is made up of 16 amino acids. The CDR3 DNA sequence: TGTGCCAGCAGCTTGGCGCCGGGACAGGAACTCTACGAGCAGTACTTC. Its protein is CASSLAPGQELYEQYF. The full variable domain, completed using reference TRBV5-5 and TRBJ2-7, is DAGVTQSPTHLIKTRGQQVTLRCSPISGHKSVSWYQQVLGQGPQFIFQYYEKEERGRGNFPDRFSARQFPNYSSELNVNALLLGDSALYLCASSLAPGQELYEQYFGPGTRLTVT.

V gene TRBV14 combines with J gene TRBJ1-6; 12 bases align to TRBD1. Trimming at V came to 4 bases and at J to 9 bases, leaving 10 bases not matched to a gene. The CDR3 contains 17 residues. Looked up from germline, CDR1 is SGHDN and CDR2 is FVKESK. CDR3 nucleotide sequence: TGTGCCAGCAGCCTTCTGGGTGGGACAGGGGGCAGTTCACCCCTCCACTTT. As protein: CASSLLGGTGGSSPLHF. The full variable domain, in which reference TRBV14 and TRBJ1-6 provide the parts outside the CDR3, is EAGVTQFPSHSVIEKGQTVTLRCDPISGHDNLYWYRRVMGKEIKFLLHFVKESKQDESGMPNNRFLAERTGGTYSTLKVQPAELEDSGVYFCASSLLGGTGGSSPLHFGNGTRLTVT.

V gene TRBV5-5 combines with J gene TRBJ1-4; D perhaps matches TRBD1 (5 bases). CDR1 SGHKS and CDR2 YYEKEE come from the germline V gene (reference sequence). V was pared by 0 bases and J by 1 base, with 10 bases between. This CDR3 has 16 amino acids. CDR3 region: CASSLAVGGTNEKLFF. The DNA of the CDR3 is TGTGCCAGCAGCTTGGCCGTCGGGGGAACTAATGAAAAACTGTTTTTT. Full variable domain (remainder filled in from reference TRBV5-5 and TRBJ1-4): DAGVTQSPTHLIKTRGQQVTLRCSPISGHKSVSWYQQVLGQGPQFIFQYYEKEERGRGNFPDRFSARQFPNYSSELNVNALLLGDSALYLCASSLAVGGTNEKLFFGSGTQLSVL.

V is TRBV28 and J is TRBJ2-5; the D call may be TRBD1 or TRBD2 (5 bases each). V dropped 7 bases and J dropped 2 bases, with 23 bases sitting between them. This CDR3 spans 17 amino acids. Germline CDR1 is MDHEN and CDR2 is SYDVKM. The CDR3 region has the DNA TGTGCCAGCAAGGGGAGACCAGGGCTGGGAACTCAAGAGACCCAGTACTTC. Protein: CASKGRPGLGTQETQYF.

The chain employs TRBV30 and TRBJ2-1; D is possibly TRBD2 (5 bases). This CDR3 has 13 residues. The ends were cut back, 3 bases at V and 3 bases at J, with 9 bases in the middle. Germline V gene lookup returns CDR1 GTSNPN and CDR2 SVGIG (reference sequence). In DNA, the CDR3 is TGTGCCTGGAGCACCGGGATCTACAATGAGCAGTTCTTC. Its translation is CAWSTGIYNEQFF. Together with reference TRBV30 and TRBJ2-1, the CDR3 gives the full variable domain: SQTIHQWPATLVQPVGSPLSLECTVEGTSNPNLYWYRQAAGRGLQLLFYSVGIGQISSEVPQNLSASRPQDRQFILSSKKLLLSDSGFYLCAWSTGIYNEQFFGPGTRLTVL.

The genes are TRBV30 and TRBJ1-1; no clear D. This CDR3 has 13 residues. V lost 2 bases and J 1 base, leaving 8 bases between the germline ends. The germline CDR1 and CDR2 sequences are GTSNPN and SVGIG (reference sequence). CDR3 in DNA: TGTGCCTGGAGTTCCTTTGGGAACACTGAAGCTTTCTTT. Its translation: CAWSSFGNTEAFF.

The chain combines TRBV5-1 with TRBJ1-6; D is perhaps TRBD1 (5 bases). The CDR3 contains 15 residues. The V gene lost 5 bases and the J gene lost 7 bases, with 16 bases spanning the gap. The germline V gene encodes CDR1 SGHRS and CDR2 YFSETQ. Written as DNA, the CDR3 is TGCGCCAGCAGTTATGCCGGGGGTTTGAATTCACCCCTCCACTTT. Translated, it gives CASSYAGGLNSPLHF.

The V and J genes are TRBV6-1 and TRBJ1-5; possible D gene TRBD1, 5 bases. The CDR3 is made up of 14 amino acids. V was shortened by 2 bases and J by 3 bases, with 8 bases between the two germline ends. Germline V gene sequence: CDR1 MNHNS, CDR2 SASEGT. CDR3 DNA sequence: TGTGCCAGCAGTGAATCAGGGTCCAATCAGCCCCAGCATTTT. It specifies CASSESGSNQPQHF.

The chain uses TRBV5-1 and TRBJ1-5; weak D call: TRBD1 (5 bases). Between the trimmed V and J ends, which lost 5 bases and 1 base, there was a span of 7 bases. The CDR3 contains 13 residues. CDR1 and CDR2 from the germline V gene are SGHRS and YFSETQ. CDR3: CASRRDSNQPQHF. CDR3 bases: TGCGCCAGCAGGCGGGACAGCAATCAGCCCCAGCATTTT.

The CDR3 nucleotides read TGTGCCAGCAGTGAAACAGGGCTGGGCTATGGCTACACCTTC. It encodes CASSETGLGYGYTF. The J gene is TRBJ1-2, the V gene TRBV6-1, with D possibly matching TRBD1 (6 bases). Germline V CDR1 and CDR2: MNHNS, SASEGT. The CDR3 extends over 14 amino acids. V dropped 2 bases and J dropped 4 bases, with 11 bases sitting between them.

The J gene is TRBJ2-7, the V gene TRBV5-1; TRBD2 matches at 8 bases. CDR3 length equals 16 residues. Germline V gene sequence: CDR1 SGHRS, CDR2 YFSETQ. The junction had 13 bases not matched to a gene; V was cut back by 2 bases and J by 6 bases. This CDR3 reads CASSFSPSGLGSEQYF. The CDR3 DNA is TGCGCCAGCAGCTTTTCTCCTAGCGGGCTGGGAAGCGAGCAGTACTTC.

The CDR3 DNA follows: TGTGCCAGCAGCCCGCGGCAGGCCGGCTATAATTCACCCCTCCACTTT. This gives the protein CASSPRQAGYNSPLHF. The chain is built from TRBV5-5 and TRBJ1-6, with D unresolved. Germline-derived CDR1 and CDR2 are SGHKS and YYEKEE (reference sequence). The V end was cut by 4 bases, the J end by 3 bases, with 14 bases between. The CDR3 is 16 amino acids.

This clone came up a few times. The sample contains more than one DNA sequence encoding this CDR3. This CDR3 is CATSRARGRNEQFF. Written as DNA, the CDR3 is TGTGCCACCAGCAGAGCCAGGGGGAGGAATGAGCAGTTCTTC. The rearrangement joins TRBV15 to TRBJ2-1; possibly TRBD1 for D (7 bases). Trimming removed 1 base at V and 7 bases at J, with 11 bases between. Germline loops: CDR1 LNHNV, CDR2 YYDKDF (reference sequence). The CDR3 sequence is 14 residues long.

The V gene is TRBV5-1, the J gene TRBJ2-7; D is perhaps TRBD1 (7 bases). The CDR3 is 14 amino acids. The germline V gene encodes CDR1 SGHRS and CDR2 YFSETQ. V was pared by 3 bases and J by 5 bases, with 15 bases between. Written as DNA, the CDR3 is TGCGCCAGCAGCTCATACAGGGGAGGAGACGAGCAGTACTTC. It codes for CASSSYRGGDEQYF. The full variable domain, with the rest looked up from reference TRBV5-1 and TRBJ2-7, is KAGVTQTPRYLIKTRGQQVTLSCSPISGHRSVSWYQQTPGQGLQFLFEYFSETQRNKGNFPGRFSGRQFSNSRSEMNVSTLELGDSALYLCASSSYRGGDEQYFGPGTRLTVT.

The chain is built from TRBV29-1 and TRBJ1-1, with 7 bases matching TRBD1. V dropped 6 bases and J dropped 4; count of bases not matched to a gene: 11. Germline V gene data show CDR1 as SQVTM and CDR2 as ANQGSEA. CDR3 length: 14 residues. The CDR3 loop reads CSVWSAPGGTEAFF. For the CDR3, the DNA is TGCAGCGTCTGGTCCGCCCCAGGGGGCACTGAAGCTTTCTTT.

This chain links TRBV6-6 with TRBJ2-4, with TRBD2 matching over 13 bases. In germline, CDR1 is MNHNY, CDR2 SVGAGI (reference sequence). The CDR3 covers 16 residues. The V gene end was trimmed by 4 bases and the J gene end by 9 bases; junction bases not matched to a gene: 9. The CDR3 DNA reads TGTGCCAGCAGTTTCGATAGGACTAGCGGGGGTGGCATTCAGTACTTC. Its translation: CASSFDRTSGGGIQYF.

The V gene is TRBV10-2, the J gene TRBJ1-5; D is possibly TRBD1 (5 bases). CDR1 and CDR2 from the germline V gene are WSHSY and SAAADI. This CDR3 spans 14 amino acids. The V and J ends lost 0 bases and 9 bases respectively, with 12 bases between them. This chain's CDR3 is CASSESSGGGPQHF. Here the CDR3 DNA reads TGCGCCAGCAGTGAGTCGAGTGGGGGGGGGCCCCAGCATTTT.

V gene TRBV6-5 combines with J gene TRBJ2-7; 9 bases are shared with TRBD1. V was pared by 2 bases and J by 2 bases, with 7 bases of the junction left unmatched. CDR3 length equals 16 residues. Per germline, CDR1 MNHEY and CDR2 SVGAGI. CDR3 sequence (DNA): TGTGCCAGCAGTTACGGCAGGACAGGGGACCCCTACGAGCAGTACTTC. Translated, it gives CASSYGRTGDPYEQYF.

The sample holds a few counts of this clone. The chain couples TRBV13 to TRBJ2-7; D gene unclear. Between the trimmed V and J ends, which lost 5 bases and 3 bases, there was a span of 14 bases. Looked up from germline, CDR1 is PRHDT and CDR2 is FYEKMQ (reference sequence). This CDR3 has 14 amino acids. CDR3 protein: CASSPGPAIYEQYF. The CDR3 region has the DNA TGTGCCAGCAGCCCCGGACCCGCGATCTACGAGCAGTACTTC.

The chain has TRBV7-3 and TRBJ2-3; 10 positions agree with TRBD1. Germline CDR1 and CDR2: SGHTA and FQGTGA. The CDR3 sequence is 16 residues long. The J segment lost 2 bases and the V segment lost 4 bases, leaving 6 bases of the junction unmatched. The CDR3 is CASSSTTGGYTDTQYF. DNA of the CDR3: TGTGCCAGCAGCTCTACGACAGGGGGCTACACAGATACGCAGTATTTT.

In this sample, this clone turned up once. This chain joins TRBV5-1 and TRBJ1-3; D is possibly TRBD1 (6 bases). CDR1 and CDR2 (germline): SGHRS, YFSETQ. With 0 bases removed from V and 0 bases from J, the gap between germline ends came to 10 bases. CDR3 length: 16 amino acids. CDR3 nucleotides: TGCGCCAGCAGCTTGGCCTGGGACACCTCTGGAAACACCATATATTTT. It is translated as CASSLAWDTSGNTIYF.

The genes are TRBV5-1 and TRBJ2-5; 9 bases line up with TRBD1. The ends lost 2 bases at V and 5 bases at J; junction bases unmatched: 10. Germline V lookup: CDR1 SGHRS, CDR2 YFSETQ. This CDR3 comprises 16 residues. CDR3: CASSFGLQGAGETQYF. CDR3 DNA: TGCGCCAGCAGCTTTGGTTTACAGGGGGCGGGGGAGACCCAGTACTTC.